These 10 T cell receptor beta chains originate from one sample sequenced in a study of response to subunit inactivated influenza vaccine. TCRdb processed the RT-PCR reads anew with MiXCR; each CDR3 protein has one entry. Of hundreds of thousands of distinct CDR3 sequences in the sample, approximately 15% were seen once. The sequences come from PBMCs from blood, collected less than 15 days before vaccination. The origin of the receptors is a man in his fifties or sixties who received an inactivated influenza vaccine.

The rearrangement joins TRBV30 to TRBJ2-1; 8 bases align to TRBD2. Trimming removed 3 bases from V and 7 bases from J; junction bases left unmatched: 23. The CDR3 sequence is 19 residues long. CDR1 and CDR2 (germline): GTSNPN, SVGIG (reference sequence). Here the CDR3 reads CAWRRKGLDLSGLRNEQFF. In DNA, the CDR3 is TGTGCCTGGAGGAGAAAGGGACTAGATTTGTCGGGCCTTAGGAATGAGCAGTTCTTC.

This clonotype was seen only a few times. The chain carries TRBV27 and TRBJ2-2, with D maybe TRBD1 (5 bases). This CDR3 region has 15 residues. Germline V lookup: CDR1 MNHEY, CDR2 SMNVEV (reference sequence). The V end lost 3 bases, the J end lost 0 bases, and 8 bases lay between the germline ends. CDR3 residues: CASSLSRANTGELFF. The CDR3 coding sequence is TGTGCCAGCAGTTTGTCCAGGGCGAACACCGGGGAGCTGTTTTTT.

This clonotype was seen repeatedly, ten times or more. CDR3 sequence reads: CASSPGGVNTEAFF. Written as DNA, the CDR3 is TGTGCCAGCAGCCCTGGAGGGGTGAACACTGAAGCTTTCTTT. The rearrangement joins TRBV7-2 to TRBJ1-1; possible D gene TRBD1, 5 bases. Looked up from germline, CDR1 is SGHTA and CDR2 is FQGNSA. Between the trimmed V and J ends, which lost 5 bases and 0 bases, there was a span of 10 bases. CDR3 size: 14 residues. Together with reference TRBV7-2 and TRBJ1-1, the CDR3 gives the full variable domain: GAGVSQSPSNKVTEKGKDVELRCDPISGHTALYWYRQSLGQGLEFLIYFQGNSAPDKSGLPSDRFSAERTGGSVSTLTIQRTQQEDSAVYLCASSPGGVNTEAFFGQGTRLTVV.

This clonotype was seen a few times. The chain joins TRBV5-1 to TRBJ2-7, with D tentatively TRBD1 (6 bases). The germline V gene has CDR1 SGHRS and CDR2 YFSETQ. The V and J ends lost 3 bases and 0 bases respectively, with 19 bases between them. The length of the CDR3 is 17 residues. CDR3 residues: CASSSDSLDSSSYEQYF. The CDR3 region has the DNA TGCGCCAGCAGCTCGGACAGCCTAGACTCCTCCTCCTACGAGCAGTACTTC.

The chain links TRBV29-1 to TRBJ2-5; D is unclear. V dropped 0 bases and J dropped 9 bases, with 23 bases sitting between them. Germline CDR1 SQVTM, CDR2 ANQGSEA. This CDR3 has 16 amino acids. As DNA, the CDR3 is TGCAGCGTTGAAGAAGAAGTAGCCCGACCGGTGGAGTCCCAGTACTTC. Translation: CSVEEEVARPVESQYF.

The rearrangement links TRBV4-1 to TRBJ1-1; D may be TRBD1 (5 bases). Trimming removed 2 bases from V and 1 base from J, with 8 bases in between. Per the germline V gene, CDR1 is MGHRA and CDR2 is YSYEKL. The CDR3 covers 14 residues. The DNA of the CDR3 is TGCGCCAGCAGCCAACCTACAGGGAACACTGAAGCTTTCTTT. Translating gives CASSQPTGNTEAFF.

The chain has TRBV10-2 and TRBJ1-2, with D maybe TRBD1 (6 bases). The CDR3 is 14 amino acids. V lost 4 bases and J lost 12, with 21 bases in between. Germline V gene sequence: CDR1 WSHSY, CDR2 SAAADI. CDR3 amino acids: CASSGRTGLGGDTF. The CDR3 coding sequence is TGCGCCAGCAGTGGAAGAACAGGGCTGGGGGGGGACACCTTC.

In its sample, this clonotype was seen once. The chain uses TRBV6-2 or TRBV6-3 and TRBJ2-1; 9 positions agree with TRBD1. Germline CDR1 reads MNHEY; CDR2 reads SVGEGT. This CDR3 region has 20 residues. The trim removed 0 bases at V and 9 bases at J, leaving 21 bases unmatched. DNA of the CDR3: TGTGCCAGCAGTTACTCTATACGAGCAAAACCGGGACAGGGCCAGCGTGAGCAGTTCTTC. It encodes CASSYSIRAKPGQGQREQFF.

This clonotype was observed at least ten times. This chain joins TRBV28 and TRBJ2-5; the D is unclear. The CDR3 has 14 amino acids. Trimming took off 6 bases at V and 4 bases at J, with 15 bases between the two ends. Germline V gene data show CDR1 as MDHEN and CDR2 as SYDVKM. In DNA, the CDR3 is TGTGCCAGCAGAAGATTGGTCGTCGCAGAGACCCAGTACTTC. It yields the protein CASRRLVVAETQYF.

This clonotype has a handful of counts. With a much larger clone just one base away, this may be a read error. The chain is built from TRBV28 and TRBJ1-2, with TRBD1 identical over 7 bases. This CDR3 contains 12 residues. Trimming cost V 5 bases and J 4 bases; bases outside gene matches: 1. CDR1 MDHEN and CDR2 SYDVKM come from the germline V gene. The CDR3 loop reads CASSGTVYGYTF. CDR3 bases: TGTGCCAGCAGTGGGACAGTCTATGGCTACACCTTC.